This is a list of T cell receptor beta chains from one sample in a study of Graves' ophthalmopathy and Graves' hyperthyroidism. TCRdb redid the calling of the multiplex PCR reads with MiXCR, one entry per CDR3 protein. Of 680,000 or so distinct CDR3 sequences in the sample, about a fifth were seen once. The sequenced sample consisted of peripheral blood. The receptor source for this set is a woman between 18 and 29 years old with stable Graves' hyperthyroidism. Some clones in this sample may be carry-over from other donors' samples. Each CDR3 is given without its conserved first and last residue. The D gene is left open where the match is weak.

j_call,d_call,v_call,cdr3_aa
TRBJ1-1,.,TRBV27,ASSPRGDMGTEAF
TRBJ2-5,.,TRBV9,ASSVLPEGETQY
TRBJ2-7,.,TRBV28,ASSLIGPGGEQY
TRBJ1-5,TRBD1,TRBV5-6,ASSVQGGSNQPQH
TRBJ1-2,.,TRBV11-2,ASSDSSFYGYT
TRBJ2-5,.,TRBV5-1,ASSKTSVGETQY
TRBJ2-7,TRBD1,TRBV11-2,ASSPSTGNEQY
TRBJ2-7,.,TRBV7-2,ASSFLGQVSYEQY
TRBJ1-2,.,TRBV28,ASRSSGPRGYT
TRBJ2-7,.,TRBV6-2/TRBV6-3,ASSYVIWAKGTYEQY
TRBJ1-1,TRBD1,TRBV12-3/TRBV12-4,ASSLGGQGYGTEAF
TRBJ1-1,TRBD1,TRBV6-1,ASSKRTGPALSEAF
TRBJ2-7,TRBD2,TRBV6-2/TRBV6-3,ASSYSTSGGANSYEQY
TRBJ1-2,.,TRBV12-3/TRBV12-4,ASSTLSNYGYT
TRBJ1-5,.,TRBV7-4,ASSSSSAGDDQPQH
TRBJ2-7,TRBD2,TRBV20-1,SARDGEGGDEQY
TRBJ1-6,.,TRBV15,ATSRDRDSGNSPLH
TRBJ2-7,.,TRBV27,ASSFWGARIPYEQY
TRBJ1-3,TRBD1,TRBV20-1,SADTGGASGNTIY
TRBJ2-5,.,TRBV29-1,SAYAGSETQY
TRBJ2-7,.,TRBV4-1,ASSQGARGNEQY
TRBJ2-3,.,TRBV28,ASSTDTQY
TRBJ1-1,.,TRBV6-5,ASSALEGSEAF
TRBJ1-5,.,TRBV6-5,ASSYGVNQPQH
TRBJ1-1,.,TRBV7-3,ASSRDHTEAF
TRBJ2-7,.,TRBV2,ASSEPRITYEQY
TRBJ2-7,TRBD1,TRBV2,ASSETGGGPYEQY
TRBJ2-5,.,TRBV6-5,ASSSFPLGARQETQY
TRBJ2-7,TRBD2,TRBV15,ATSGPGLAGTYEQY
TRBJ1-2,.,TRBV6-5,ASSYLGVRGYT
TRBJ2-5,TRBD1,TRBV6-1,ASAGQAMGETQY
TRBJ1-1,.,TRBV15,ATSYPGTEAF
TRBJ1-6,.,TRBV5-6,ASSPGRASSYNSPLH
TRBJ2-2,TRBD1,TRBV19,ASTWTGVDGELF
TRBJ1-2,.,TRBV19,ASSPRTVRDYGYT
TRBJ2-7,.,TRBV12-3/TRBV12-4,ASSPASSSYEQY
TRBJ1-1,.,TRBV12-5,ASGLVLGQAPAKAF
TRBJ2-5,.,TRBV12-3/TRBV12-4,ASSGLGTQY
TRBJ1-1,.,TRBV7-9,ASSLATGTEAF
TRBJ1-1,.,TRBV18,ASSTGLKGTEAF
TRBJ1-5,.,TRBV6-1,ASSEQGTRRSNQPQH
TRBJ2-7,.,TRBV27,ASSPGVREQY
TRBJ1-5,.,TRBV7-9,ASSHSWGSQPQH
TRBJ2-5,.,TRBV6-1,ASGGIRETQY
TRBJ1-5,TRBD1,TRBV20-1,SARLAGTGSNQPQH
TRBJ1-4,.,TRBV2,ASSVLRGEKLF
TRBJ2-7,TRBD2,TRBV28,ASSLDGRAGYEQY
TRBJ2-2,TRBD1,TRBV30,AWTGGPSTGELF
TRBJ1-2,.,TRBV19,ASSMVNNYGYT
TRBJ2-5,TRBD2,TRBV5-1,ASSAPLLTSGRRQETQY
TRBJ2-2,.,TRBV7-2,ASSLAQLTGELF
TRBJ2-3,TRBD1,TRBV2,ASNARDRGPDTQY
TRBJ1-1,.,TRBV6-1,AGTQQGGNTEAF
TRBJ1-1,TRBD1,TRBV12-3/TRBV12-4,ASSLGGQDTEAF
TRBJ1-1,TRBD1,TRBV6-2/TRBV6-3,ASSHRGLRNTEAF
TRBJ2-5,.,TRBV15,ATSRERGSSKETQY
TRBJ2-7,.,TRBV20-1,SARSLRTPSYEQY
TRBJ2-7,TRBD2,TRBV11-2,ASSGGTSGVKQY
TRBJ1-1,.,TRBV7-9,ASSLAQLTEAF